This T cell receptor beta chain is from a study of CD8+CD57+ T cells in acquired aplastic anemia. Study-level background: Isolated CD4+ and CD8+ cells, once sorted, yielded DNA averaging around 3.1 ug.

Study-level results: Any difference that existed in CD8+ Simpson's diversity between patients and controls was not significant.

Notes on this clonotype: The antigen is unknown.

Patients included in sequencing had previously demonstrated CD8+CD57+ cell expansion by flow cytometry. Therapy had not been given to patients before blood sampling. Genomic DNA provided the template from which TCR beta VDJ and CDR3 profiles were obtained. TCRdb redid the calling of the reads with MiXCR, one entry per CDR3 protein. The data hold about 220,000 distinct CDR3 sequences, with approximately 50% observed a single time. Trimming took off 6 bases at V and 4 bases at J, with 10 bases between the two ends. The V gene's germline CDR1 is SGHRS and CDR2 YFSETQ. The CDR3 runs 12 residues. The receptor comes from a human donor with aplastic anemia. J is TRBJ1-2 and V is TRBV5-1; D is possibly TRBD1 (5 bases). The material sequenced was sorted CD4+, CD8+, or CD8+CD57+ T cells (not recorded which) from PBMCs. CDR3 loop: CASMKDSYGYTF. In nucleotides, the CDR3 is TGCGCCAGCATGAAAGACAGCTATGGCTACACCTTC.